The 21 T cell receptor beta chains presented below share a single source sample, sequenced in a study of human T cells and chemical hapten exposure. TCRdb re-derived calls from the RACE reads in MiXCR, one entry per CDR3 protein. The data show about 41,000 distinct CDR3 sequences, with approximately 3.6% seen just once and about 24% held by the top ten. Time point reported: patch test 1, 2 weeks after DPC sensitization. Treatment meaning: therapeutic diphenylcyclopropenone sensitization with weekly scalp DPC. The total RNA was obtained from whole blood that was not fractionated. Sample: whole blood, taken in connection with sensitization to the hapten diphenylcyclopropenone (DPC). Receptors originate from a man aged 50-60 years with alopecia areata. Some clones in this sample may be carry-over from other donors' samples.

This clonotype has a count of ten or more. J is TRBJ1-2 and V is TRBV12-3 or TRBV12-4; possible D gene TRBD1, 5 bases. Trimming took off 3 bases at V and 5 bases at J, with 22 bases between the two ends. There are 17 residues in the CDR3. CDR3 sequence (DNA): TGTGCCAGCAGTTTCGGGGACGCCATCCGACCCGTATATGGCTACACCTTC. Protein product: CASSFGDAIRPVYGYTF.

Many counts were recorded for this clonotype. The rearrangement uses TRBV4-2 and TRBJ2-7; D call uncertain. Germline V gives CDR1 LGHNA, CDR2 YNFKEQ. The CDR3 has 14 residues. Trimming shortened V by 2 bases and J by 3 bases, and 11 bases separated the two germline ends. CDR3 region: CASSQFEASYEQYF. For the CDR3, the DNA is TGTGCCAGCAGCCAATTCGAGGCTAGCTACGAGCAGTACTTC.

The chain combines TRBV19 with TRBJ2-3, with TRBD2 matching 11 bases. Germline CDR1 reads LNHDA; CDR2 reads SQIVND (reference sequence). With 6 bases clipped from V and 3 bases from J, the junction kept 8 bases outside the gene matches. The CDR3 consists of 16 residues. The CDR3 DNA reads as TGTGCCAGTAGGAGGACTAGCGGGTATGGAACAGATACGCAGTATTTT. It encodes CASRRTSGYGTDTQYF.

In its sample, this clonotype was seen a few times. V and J are TRBV5-1 and TRBJ1-2; perhaps TRBD1 as D (5 bases). The CDR3 consists of 14 residues. V lost 0 bases, J lost 2 bases, and 8 bases lay in between. CDR1 and CDR2 from the germline V gene are SGHRS and YFSETQ. DNA for the CDR3: TGCGCCAGCAGCTTGGAGCGGGGGAACTATGGCTACACCTTC. Amino acids: CASSLERGNYGYTF.

This clonotype was observed at least ten times. The V call is TRBV29-1, the J call TRBJ1-4, with unresolved D. Per the germline V gene, CDR1 is SQVTM and CDR2 is ANQGSEA. Trimming left V 7 bases short and J 7 bases short, with 16 bases between. The CDR3 sequence is 13 residues long. CDR3 nucleotide sequence: TGCAGCGCTCGTATCTCGGGGAGTGAAAAACTGTTTTTT. Translating it yields CSARISGSEKLFF.

Many counts were recorded for this clonotype. The CDR3 DNA is TGCAGTGCTAGAAAGACTAGCGGGGGCACAGATACGCAGTATTTT. Amino acid sequence: CSARKTSGGTDTQYF. The V call is TRBV20-1, the J call TRBJ2-3; 11 bases are shared with TRBD2. Per the germline V gene, CDR1 is DFQATT and CDR2 is SNEGSKA (reference sequence). The CDR3 covers 15 residues. V lost 2 bases and J lost 1; bases outside the gene matches: 2.

This clonotype came up many times. This chain connects TRBV7-6 to TRBJ2-1; unclear D gene. Trimming took off 1 base at V and 0 bases at J, with 10 bases between the two ends. The germline V gene has CDR1 SGHVS and CDR2 FNYEAQ. CDR3 size: 16 residues. The CDR3 sequence: CASSLERYPSYNEQFF. The CDR3 coding sequence is TGTGCCAGCAGCTTAGAGCGATACCCCTCCTACAATGAGCAGTTCTTC.

This clonotype was counted at least ten times. The chain has TRBV28 and TRBJ2-3, with D tentatively TRBD1 or TRBD2 (5 bases each). CDR1 is MDHEN and CDR2 is SYDVKM in the germline V gene. The CDR3 has 15 residues. V lost 7 bases and J lost 4, with 18 bases in between. This chain's CDR3 is CASKSLGLASDTQYF. The CDR3 nucleotides read TGTGCCAGCAAGTCCTTGGGGCTAGCCTCAGATACGCAGTATTTT.

As to this clonotype: With a much larger clone just one base away, this may be a read error. J is TRBJ1-2 and V is TRBV6-1; the match to TRBD1 covers 9 bases. In germline, CDR1 is MNHNS, CDR2 SASEGT. Unmatched junction bases numbered 11, after V lost 8 bases and J lost 7 bases. The CDR3 spans 14 residues. CDR3 loop: CASGGTGNAFGYTF. CDR3 coding DNA: TGTGCCAGCGGAGGGACAGGGAATGCCTTTGGCTACACCTTC.

For this clonotype: A read error may explain this, as a much larger clone is one base away. The chain joins TRBV27 to TRBJ2-3; 12 bases are a match to TRBD2. There are 16 residues in the CDR3. Germline-derived CDR1 and CDR2 are MNHEY and SMNVEV (reference sequence). The CDR3 sequence: CASILAGGPWQDSQYF. The CDR3 nucleotides read TGTGCCAGCATCCTAGCGGGAGGGCCGTGGCAAGATTCGCAGTATTTT.

Relative to its sample, this clonotype is medium-sized. This chain joins TRBV4-1 and TRBJ2-3; D gene ambiguous. V lost 4 bases and J lost 2, with 10 bases in between. Germline V CDR1 and CDR2: MGHRA, YSYEKL. This CDR3 region has 14 residues. The CDR3: CASSRDRYTDTQYF. The DNA of the CDR3 is TGCGCCAGCAGCCGAGATCGCTACACAGATACGCAGTATTTT.

This clonotype was recorded at least ten times. The rearrangement joins TRBV20-1 to TRBJ2-1; 9 nucleotides agree with TRBD2. V lost 7 bases, J lost 6 bases, and 10 bases stayed unmatched. The germline gives CDR1 DFQATT, CDR2 SNEGSKA (reference sequence). This CDR3 region has 14 residues. CDR3 region: CSEEPGLATNEQFF. In DNA, the CDR3 is TGCAGTGAAGAACCGGGACTAGCTACCAATGAGCAGTTCTTC.

This clonotype was detected ten times or more. The chain joins TRBV27 to TRBJ2-7; D gene uncertain. Trimming took 4 bases from V and 0 from J, leaving 7 bases between them. Germline V lookup: CDR1 MNHEY, CDR2 SMNVEV (reference sequence). This CDR3 spans 13 amino acids. The CDR3 DNA follows: TGTGCCAGCAGTTACCATAGCTCCTACGAGCAGTACTTC. It specifies CASSYHSSYEQYF.

This clonotype appeared many times. J is TRBJ2-1 and V is TRBV20-1; D is uncertain. Trimming cost V 1 base and J 5 bases, with 12 bases left between them. Germline V gene data show CDR1 as DFQATT and CDR2 as SNEGSKA (reference sequence). The CDR3 runs to 14 residues. CDR3 loop: CSARVNNYDNEQFF. The CDR3 DNA reads as TGCAGTGCTAGAGTTAATAATTACGACAATGAGCAGTTCTTC.

This clonotype has ten or more counts. V and J are TRBV5-4 and TRBJ1-4, with TRBD1 matching over 7 bases. Germline V gene lookup returns CDR1 SGHNT and CDR2 YYREEE (reference sequence). The CDR3 has 14 amino acids. The junction had 2 bases not matched to a gene; V was cut back by 0 bases and J by 6 bases. In nucleotides, the CDR3 is TGTGCCAGCAGCTTGGACAGGGGCCATGAAAAACTGTTTTTT. This encodes CASSLDRGHEKLFF.

This clonotype appeared many times. The chain has TRBV24-1 and TRBJ2-7, with 10 positions matching TRBD2. After removal of 4 bases from V and 2 bases from J, the junction contained 4 bases not matched to a gene. Germline loops: CDR1 KGHDR, CDR2 SFDVKD. The CDR3 spans 15 residues. The CDR3 DNA reads TGTGCCACCAGTGACTGGACTAGCGGTCCCTACGAGCAGTACTTC. Its translation is CATSDWTSGPYEQYF.

This clonotype appeared many times. The gene calls are TRBV13 and TRBJ1-3; the match to TRBD1 covers 8 bases. CDR1 is PRHDT, CDR2 FYEKMQ, per germline (reference sequence). Trimming at V came to 7 bases and at J to 4 bases, leaving 9 bases not matched to a gene. This CDR3 has 15 residues. For the CDR3, the DNA is TGTGCCAGCACTTTAGACAGGGGCACAGGAAACACCATATATTTT. Residues: CASTLDRGTGNTIYF.

This clonotype was detected many times. This chain connects TRBV20-1 to TRBJ2-3; 9 nucleotides line up with TRBD2. The ends lost 4 bases at V and 2 bases at J; junction bases unmatched: 7. Germline CDR1 DFQATT, CDR2 SNEGSKA (reference sequence). The CDR3 is 15 residues long. CDR3 region: CSATETSGNTDTQYF. The CDR3 bases are TGCAGTGCTACCGAGACTAGCGGAAACACAGATACGCAGTATTTT.

This clonotype was seen ten or more times. V and J are TRBV6-1 and TRBJ1-2, with D perhaps matching TRBD1 (6 bases). Per the germline V gene, CDR1 is MNHNS and CDR2 is SASEGT. This CDR3 contains 14 residues. Trimming took 5 bases from V and 2 from J, leaving 12 bases between them. The CDR3 DNA reads as TGTGCCAGCAGTACGGGTGACAGGAACTATGGCTACACCTTC. Translation gives CASSTGDRNYGYTF.

In this sample, this clonotype turned up many times. J is TRBJ2-7 and V is TRBV18, with 9 bases lining up with TRBD2. J lost 5 bases, V lost 3 bases, and 8 bases had no gene match. Germline CDR1 reads KGHSH; CDR2 reads LQKENI. This CDR3 has 15 amino acids. The CDR3 protein is CASSPSSGRPHEQYF. DNA of the CDR3: TGTGCCAGCTCACCGAGCAGCGGGAGGCCCCACGAGCAGTACTTC.

Many counts were recorded for this clonotype. The chain carries TRBV28 and TRBJ1-5, with 10 bases aligning to TRBD1. The CDR3 extends over 15 amino acids. CDR1 is MDHEN, CDR2 SYDVKM, per germline. Losses at the gene ends were 6 bases for V and 6 bases for J; bases not matched to a gene: 8. CDR3 region: CASSTRQGAVQPQHF. The CDR3 region has the DNA TGTGCCAGCAGCACCCGACAGGGGGCGGTTCAGCCCCAGCATTTT.